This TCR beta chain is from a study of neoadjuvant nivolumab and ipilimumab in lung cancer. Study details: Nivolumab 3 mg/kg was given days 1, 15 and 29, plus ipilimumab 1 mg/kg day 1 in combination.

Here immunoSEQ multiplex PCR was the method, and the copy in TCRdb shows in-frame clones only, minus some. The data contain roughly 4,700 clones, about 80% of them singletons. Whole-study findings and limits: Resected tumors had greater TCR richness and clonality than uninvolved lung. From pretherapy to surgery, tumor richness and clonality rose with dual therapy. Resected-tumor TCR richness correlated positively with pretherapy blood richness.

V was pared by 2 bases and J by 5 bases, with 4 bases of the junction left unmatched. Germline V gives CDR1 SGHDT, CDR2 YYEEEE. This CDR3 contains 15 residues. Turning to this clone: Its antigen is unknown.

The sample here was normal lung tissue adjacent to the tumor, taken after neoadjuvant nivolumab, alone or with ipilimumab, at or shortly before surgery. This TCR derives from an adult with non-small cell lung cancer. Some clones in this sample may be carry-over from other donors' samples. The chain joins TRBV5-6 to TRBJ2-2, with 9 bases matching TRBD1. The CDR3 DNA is TGTGCCAGCAGCTTTGACAGGGGGGCGACCGGGGAGCTGTTTTTT. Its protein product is CASSFDRGATGELFF.